These 12 T cell receptor beta chains were sequenced from one sample in a study of blood T cell repertoires in COVID-19. Sequencing used immunoSEQ multiplex PCR; TCRdb keeps in-frame clones, though not all of them. The repertoire holds about 150,000 clones, approximately 86% seen once, with 2.5% to 4% in the top ten. Sequences were obtained from peripheral blood. These receptors all stem from a man aged 70-80 years with acute or convalescent COVID-19.

The table lists this clone with a count of one. This rearrangement joins TRBV28 to TRBJ2-3; 7 positions agree with TRBD1. Germline V gene sequence: CDR1 MDHEN, CDR2 SYDVKM. Trimming removed 7 bases from V and 0 bases from J; junction bases left unmatched: 7. This CDR3 region has 15 residues. CDR3 sequence reads: CASMGDRASTDTQYF. For the CDR3, the DNA is TGTGCCAGCATGGGAGACAGGGCTAGCACAGATACGCAGTATTTT.

This chain links TRBV14 with TRBJ2-5; 8 nucleotides match TRBD1. This CDR3 region has 14 residues. J was trimmed by 5 bases and V by 5 bases; bases with no gene match: 7. Germline CDR1 and CDR2: SGHDN and FVKESK. The CDR3 protein is CASSVQGAPETQYF. The CDR3 nucleotides read TGTGCCAGCAGCGTCCAGGGGGCTCCGGAGACCCAGTACTTC. Full variable domain (missing parts from reference TRBV14 and TRBJ2-5): EAGVTQFPSHSVIEKGQTVTLRCDPISGHDNLYWYRRVMGKEIKFLLHFVKESKQDESGMPNNRFLAERTGGTYSTLKVQPAELEDSGVYFCASSVQGAPETQYFGPGTRLLVL.

The chain has TRBV30 and TRBJ2-1; possible D gene TRBD2, 5 bases. The CDR3 is 16 residues long. With 0 bases removed from V and 0 bases from J, the gap between germline ends came to 12 bases. Germline V gene data show CDR1 as GTSNPN and CDR2 as SVGIG (reference sequence). The CDR3 region is CAWSVPGVSSYNEQFF. In DNA form, the CDR3 reads TGTGCCTGGAGTGTACCCGGGGTTAGCTCCTACAATGAGCAGTTCTTC. Using reference TRBV30 and TRBJ2-1 for the parts outside the CDR3, the full variable domain is SQTIHQWPATLVQPVGSPLSLECTVEGTSNPNLYWYRQAAGRGLQLLFYSVGIGQISSEVPQNLSASRPQDRQFILSSKKLLLSDSGFYLCAWSVPGVSSYNEQFFGPGTRLTVL.

V is TRBV28 and J is TRBJ2-1; 7 bases line up with TRBD2. After removal of 4 bases from V and 3 bases from J, the junction contained 9 bases not matched to a gene. In germline, CDR1 is MDHEN, CDR2 SYDVKM. The CDR3 totals 16 residues. The DNA of the CDR3 is TGTGCCAGCAGTTCCCTTACTAGCGATTACTACAATGAGCAGTTCTTC. Residues: CASSSLTSDYYNEQFF.

The V gene is TRBV5-4, the J gene TRBJ2-5; 10 bases map to TRBD2. Germline lookup yields CDR1 SGHNT and CDR2 YYREEE (reference sequence). There are 15 residues in the CDR3. V was pared by 4 bases and J by 0 bases, with 3 bases of the junction left unmatched. The CDR3 coding sequence is TGTGCCAGCAGCCTTAGCGGGAGGCACCAAGAGACCCAGTACTTC. It encodes CASSLSGRHQETQYF.

V usage is TRBV28 and J usage is TRBJ2-4; D uncertain. Germline V gene lookup returns CDR1 MDHEN and CDR2 SYDVKM. The germline V and J ends were trimmed by 5 bases and 0 bases, with 11 bases remaining between them. The CDR3 has 15 residues. CDR3 coding DNA: TGTGCCAGCAGTACAATTCCTAGAGCCAAAAACATTCAGTACTTC. The encoded protein is CASSTIPRAKNIQYF.

This clone showed up just a few times. The chain links TRBV19 to TRBJ2-4; TRBD1 aligns across 9 bases. Germline CDR1 and CDR2: LNHDA and SQIVND (reference sequence). CDR3 length equals 14 residues. The trim removed 4 bases at V and 9 bases at J, leaving 7 bases unmatched. CDR3 bases: TGTGCCAGTAGTAGGGGGACAGGGTCGGGCATTCAGTACTTC. Translating gives CASSRGTGSGIQYF.

The chain employs TRBV28 and TRBJ1-2, with a possible D match to TRBD1 (5 bases). Trimming removed 5 bases at V and 7 bases at J, with 14 bases between. The CDR3 extends over 13 amino acids. In germline, CDR1 is MDHEN, CDR2 SYDVKM. The CDR3 DNA follows: TGTGCCAGCAGTCCCGGGGGGGTTCCTGGCTACACCTTC. Translating gives CASSPGGVPGYTF.

The chain recombines TRBV29-1 with TRBJ2-7; D unresolved. This CDR3 is built from 12 residues. Germline V gene sequence: CDR1 SQVTM, CDR2 ANQGSEA. Trimming left V 0 bases short and J 3 bases short, with 6 bases between. CDR3 nucleotide sequence: TGCAGCGTTGAAGATTTGAGCTACGAGCAGTACTTC. Its translation is CSVEDLSYEQYF.

This clone was seen more than once but under ten times. V is TRBV7-2 and J is TRBJ1-6, with 10 bases identical to TRBD1. Germline CDR1 SGHTA, CDR2 FQGNSA. The CDR3 has 16 residues. V dropped 5 bases and J dropped 5; count of bases not matched to a gene: 6. CDR3 residues: CASSRDRGGNNSPLHF. CDR3 bases: TGTGCCAGCAGCCGGGACAGGGGAGGGAATAATTCACCCCTCCACTTT.

The V call is TRBV6-1, the J call TRBJ1-5; D may be TRBD1 (6 bases). The CDR3 runs to 13 residues. Trimming shortened V by 2 bases and J by 9 bases, and 11 bases separated the two germline ends. Per the germline V gene, CDR1 is MNHNS and CDR2 is SASEGT. DNA of the CDR3: TGTGCCAGCAGTGAAACAGGGAATGTGCCCCAGCATTTT. Translated: CASSETGNVPQHF.

The chain recombines TRBV6-6 with TRBJ2-5, with 12 bases that match TRBD1. This CDR3 has 16 residues. Germline CDR1 reads MNHNY; CDR2 reads SVGAGI (reference sequence). V lost 5 bases to trimming and J lost 5 bases; unmatched junction nucleotides: 9. CDR3 in amino acids: CASSLWGQGAGETQYF. The CDR3 nucleotides read TGTGCCAGCAGTCTCTGGGGACAGGGGGCCGGGGAGACCCAGTACTTC.